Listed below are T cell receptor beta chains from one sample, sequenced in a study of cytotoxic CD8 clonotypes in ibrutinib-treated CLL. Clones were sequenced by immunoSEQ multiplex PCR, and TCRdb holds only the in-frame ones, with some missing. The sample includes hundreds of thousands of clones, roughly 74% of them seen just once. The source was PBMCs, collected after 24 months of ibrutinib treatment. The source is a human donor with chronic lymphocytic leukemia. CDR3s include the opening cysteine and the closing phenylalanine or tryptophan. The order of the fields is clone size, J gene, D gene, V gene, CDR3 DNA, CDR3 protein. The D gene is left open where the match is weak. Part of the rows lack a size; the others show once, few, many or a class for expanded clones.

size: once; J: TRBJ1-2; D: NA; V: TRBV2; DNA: TGTGCCAGCAGTGCCATCCAGGGCTCTGGCTACACCTTC; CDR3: CASSAIQGSGYTF
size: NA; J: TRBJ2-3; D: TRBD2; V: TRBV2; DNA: TGTGCCAGCAGTATAAAGCGGGACGTCTATACGCAGTATTTT; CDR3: CASSIKRDVYTQYF
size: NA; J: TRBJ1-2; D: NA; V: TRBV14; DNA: TGTGCCAGCAGCCAAGTCGCGACGGCGGGCTATGGCTACACCTTC; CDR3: CASSQVATAGYGYTF
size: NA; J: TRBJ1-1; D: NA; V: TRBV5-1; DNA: TGCGCCAGCAGCGGGGGGCGGAGAGCTTTCTTT; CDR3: CASSGGRRAFF
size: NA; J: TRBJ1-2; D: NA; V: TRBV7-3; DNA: TGTGCCAGCAGCTTGGAGACCGGCTACTATGGCTACACCTTC; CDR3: CASSLETGYYGYTF
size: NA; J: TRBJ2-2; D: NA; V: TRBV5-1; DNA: TGCGCCAGCAGCCATGACAACGCCCCCGGGGAGCTGTTTTTT; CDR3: CASSHDNAPGELFF
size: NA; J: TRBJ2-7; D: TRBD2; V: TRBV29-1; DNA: TGCAGCGTTGGGGGGGGCCTAGCGGGCTCCTACGAGCAGTACTTC; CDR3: CSVGGGLAGSYEQYF
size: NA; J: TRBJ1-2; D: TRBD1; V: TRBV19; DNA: TGTGCCAGTAACCTTCAGGGGGCTGCGGTCTATGGCTACACCTTC; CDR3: CASNLQGAAVYGYTF
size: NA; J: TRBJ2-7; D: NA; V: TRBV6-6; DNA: TGTGCCACCCGAGTAGCCAGGGCGGTCTACGAGCAGTACTTC; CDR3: CATRVARAVYEQYF
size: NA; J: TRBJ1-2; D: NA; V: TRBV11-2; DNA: TGTGCCAGCAGCTTAGATGGGTTTGGCTCCTGGGGCTACACCTTC; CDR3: CASSLDGFGSWGYTF
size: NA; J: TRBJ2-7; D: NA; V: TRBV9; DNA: TGTGCCAGCAGCGTAGATGCGGGTGGTTACGAGCAGTACTTC; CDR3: CASSVDAGGYEQYF
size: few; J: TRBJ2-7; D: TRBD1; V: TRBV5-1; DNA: TGCGCCAGCAGCTTGGTCCAGGGGGCCGCCTACGAGCAGTACTTC; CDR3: CASSLVQGAAYEQYF
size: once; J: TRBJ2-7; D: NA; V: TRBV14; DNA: TGTGCCAGCAGCCAAGCTAACAGACAGCAATACGAGCAGTACTTC; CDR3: CASSQANRQQYEQYF
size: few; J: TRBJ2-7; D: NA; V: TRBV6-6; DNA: TGTGCCAGCAGTTACTCCAGGGGTAGGCGCTACGAGCAGTACTTC; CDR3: CASSYSRGRRYEQYF
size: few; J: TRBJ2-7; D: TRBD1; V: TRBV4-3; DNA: TGCGCCAGCAGCCAATGGACAGGGCTCGAGCAGTACTTC; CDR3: CASSQWTGLEQYF
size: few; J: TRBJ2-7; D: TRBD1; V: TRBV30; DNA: TGTGCCTGGGGGGGACAGGGGACCTCCTTCTACGAGCAGTACTTC; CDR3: CAWGGQGTSFYEQYF
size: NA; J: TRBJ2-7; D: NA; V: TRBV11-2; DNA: TGTGCCAGCAGCTTAAATCCCTTCCTACTAGGCGAGCAGTACTTC; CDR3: CASSLNPFLLGEQYF
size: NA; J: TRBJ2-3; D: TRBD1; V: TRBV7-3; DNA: TGTGCCAGCAGCGCGGGGACAGGGTACGGCACAGATACGCAGTATTTT; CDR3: CASSAGTGYGTDTQYF
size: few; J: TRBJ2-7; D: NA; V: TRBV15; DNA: TGTGCCACCAGCAGGGGATCCGGACCCTACGAGCAGTACTTC; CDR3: CATSRGSGPYEQYF
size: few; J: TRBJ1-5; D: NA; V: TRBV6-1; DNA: TGTGCCAGCAGTACGCGGGGCGATCAGCCCCAGCATTTT; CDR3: CASSTRGDQPQHF
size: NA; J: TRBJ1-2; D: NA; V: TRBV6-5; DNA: TGTGCCAGCAGTTACTCGTCTACTCCGGGAGTTGGCTACACCTTC; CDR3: CASSYSSTPGVGYTF
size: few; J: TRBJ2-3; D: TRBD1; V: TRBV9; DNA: TGTGCCAGCGACAGGGGGAGGACAGATACGCAGTATTTT; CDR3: CASDRGRTDTQYF
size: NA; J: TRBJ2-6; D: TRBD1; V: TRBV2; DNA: TGTGCCAGCAGTTTAGGACAGGGGGCGACGGCTGGGGCCAACGTCCTGACTTTC; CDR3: CASSLGQGATAGANVLTF
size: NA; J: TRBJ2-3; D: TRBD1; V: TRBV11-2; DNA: TGTGCCAGCAGCTTAGGGCAGGGGGCGGGATATACGCAGTATTTT; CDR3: CASSLGQGAGYTQYF
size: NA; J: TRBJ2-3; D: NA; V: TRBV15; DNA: TGTGCCACCAGCAGAGATCTGACTGGTACGCAGTATTTT; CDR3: CATSRDLTGTQYF
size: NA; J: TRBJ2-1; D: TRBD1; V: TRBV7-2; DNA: TGTGCCAGCAGCTTATACCCTAACGGACAGGGATATGAGCAGTTCTTC; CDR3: CASSLYPNGQGYEQFF
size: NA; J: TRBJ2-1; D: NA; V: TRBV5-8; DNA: TGTGCCAGCAGCCAGCCCGGCGGGGCGGGATTAGGTGAGCAGTTCTTC; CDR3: CASSQPGGAGLGEQFF
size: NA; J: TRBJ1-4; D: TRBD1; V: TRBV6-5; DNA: TGTGCCAGCAGTTACGACGCAGGGGGTAATGAAAAACTGTTTTTT; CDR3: CASSYDAGGNEKLFF
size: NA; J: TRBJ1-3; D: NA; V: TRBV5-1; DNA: TGCGCCAGCAGCTTGGAGGGGAGTAACTCTGGAAACACCATATATTTT; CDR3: CASSLEGSNSGNTIYF